Included here is one T cell receptor (beta chain) sequence, with context. The sample is drawn from a study of T cell responses to AZD1222 COVID-19 vaccine. Germline V gene data show CDR1 as SGHVS and CDR2 as FNYEAQ. V lost 2 bases to trimming and J lost 10 bases, with 15 bases between them. The CDR3 contains 15 residues. The protocol was immunoSEQ multiplex PCR, while the TCRdb copy is restricted to in-frame clones and leaves out a portion. The profile covers some 160,000 clones, with roughly 85% appearing a single time and 0.95% to 1.1% taken by the ten largest. Sequenced here: peripheral blood, sampled 28 days after the second AZD1222 dose. This receptor was taken from an adult who received the AZD1222 COVID-19 vaccine. The gene calls are TRBV7-6 and TRBJ1-6; possibly TRBD1 for D (5 bases). The CDR3 nucleotides read TGTGCCAGCAGCTTAAGCGGGGGGAGGGGATCACCCCTCCACTTT. It is translated as CASSLSGGRGSPLHF.